The entry below describes one T cell receptor (beta chain). Its cognate antigen has yet to be identified. Base-call qualities are not available, and no considerably larger clone is one nucleotide away. These data originate in a study of Ad26.COV2.S vaccination and SARS-CoV-2 variants (dated by TCRdb to about 2021). General notes on the study: Vaccine-arm donors came from COV1001, a multicentre, randomized, double-blind, placebo-controlled phase I-IIa trial of Ad26.COV2.S in healthy adults. Participants in the trial were split at random into five groups of five each, receiving low-dose or high-dose Ad26.COV2.S once or twice, or else placebo on both occasions. The TCR-sequenced set comprised around 32 samples: some 20 Ad26.COV2.S vaccine recipients, 5 placebo recipients and 8 SARS-CoV-2 convalescent individuals. Throughout the experiments and outcome assessment, investigators stayed blinded to trial group allocation. Sequencing of the TCRbeta repertoire served to evaluate the specificity and breadth of SARS-CoV-2-reactive T cell receptors following Ad26.COV2.S vaccination. Ad26.COV2.S was administered intramuscularly at a dose of 5x10^10 or 1x10^11 viral particles, either as one shot or as two shots given 56 days apart. What the study reported, not specific to this receptor: Comparing responses between vaccine doses or regimens was not something the study was powered to do. It was noted by the authors that total T cell responses may have been underestimated by the TCR breadth and depth analyses. Compared with placebo recipients, Ad26.COV2.S recipients showed higher spike-specific TCR breadth (P = 0.0014). Comparable non-spike TCR breadth was observed between vaccine and placebo recipients, consistent with only spike being contained in the vaccine. Substantial breadth of spike-specific CD8+ and CD4+ T cell responses was reported after vaccination.

Based on the germline V gene, the CDR1 and CDR2 sequences are ENHRY and SYGVKD. From the cysteine up to the phenylalanine, the CDR3 has a length of 14 residues. The CDR3 DNA has 42 bases and is translated from base 1. The V end gives up 2 bases and the J end 5 bases, leaving 1 base in the junction not matched to a gene. The intended sense of this specimen's treatment or condition label: roughly 20 received Ad26.COV2.S at low or high dose, single or two shots; 5 received placebo; per-sample allocation not given. For vaccine and placebo recipients, the sequenced repertoires came from samples collected on day 63 after the first injection. Between 29 July and 7 August 2020, Cohort 1b enrolled approximately 26 adults aged 18-55 years at one site in Boston, USA. Ad26.COV2.S was a replication-incompetent adenovirus type 26 vector expressing a prefusion-stabilized SARS-CoV-2 spike protein from the original Wuhan strain.

The immunoSEQ Assay was the method used to sequence TCRbeta CDR3 regions. After extraction, genomic DNA underwent amplification by bias-controlled multiplex PCR, followed by high-throughput sequencing. In the paper's pipeline: Collapsing and filtering of sequences were performed to quantify the absolute abundance of each unique TCRbeta CDR3 region. T cell fraction was estimated by normalizing TCRbeta template counts to usable DNA, which was measured by amplifying reference genes present in all nucleated cells. Repertoire TCRs were annotated as SARS-CoV-2-specific when V gene, CDR3 amino acid sequence and J gene were exactly matched to a known reactive TCR set. The reference SARS-CoV-2 TCR set was obtained from MIRA and was filtered for enrichment in COVID-19-positive ImmuneCODE repertoires, whereby public or cross-reactive TCRs were removed. Using the MIRA antigens, annotated TCRs were further analysed by specific ORF or by position within an ORF. Breadth was defined as annotated unique rearrangements over total unique productive rearrangements; depth was the summed frequency of those rearrangements. Two-sided Wilcoxon rank-sum tests were used to compare TCR breadth between groups. TCRdb re-hosts the immuneACCESS table, in-frame sequences only. Its copies lack some clones; in the studies checked, an unresolved V gene accounts for under half of them, and the cause for the rest is not known. From that table come the V and J calls and clone size; the DNA was used to work out D and trimming. This sample is represented by about 350,000 clones; roughly 84% of them were singletons. The biggest ten clones account for roughly 3.1% of the sample.

This chain is built from TRBV10-3 and TRBJ1-4, and TRBD1 matches 8 of the central bases. Sequenced material: peripheral blood, taken in a trial of Ad26.COV2.S vaccine versus placebo. The receptor was derived from a person between 18 and 59 years old who received the Ad26.COV2.S COVID-19 vaccine or a placebo. At the DNA level, the sequence is TGTGCCATCAGTGAGCGACAGGGGAATGAAAAACTGTTTTTT. Its product reads: CAISERQGNEKLFF.